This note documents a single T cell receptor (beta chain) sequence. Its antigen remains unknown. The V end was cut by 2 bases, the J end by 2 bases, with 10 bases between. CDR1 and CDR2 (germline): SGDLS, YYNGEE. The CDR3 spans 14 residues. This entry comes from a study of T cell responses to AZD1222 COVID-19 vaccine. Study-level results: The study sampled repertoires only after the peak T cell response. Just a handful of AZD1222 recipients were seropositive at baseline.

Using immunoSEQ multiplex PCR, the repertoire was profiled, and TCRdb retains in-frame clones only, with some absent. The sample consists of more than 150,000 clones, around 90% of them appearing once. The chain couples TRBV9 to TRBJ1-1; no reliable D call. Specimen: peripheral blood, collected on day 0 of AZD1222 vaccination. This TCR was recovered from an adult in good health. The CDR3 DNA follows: TGTGCCAGCAGCGTTTCAGGTGGTAACACTGAAGCTTTCTTT. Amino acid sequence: CASSVSGGNTEAFF.